The source of this T cell receptor beta chain is a study of blood T cells in healthy people across ages (dated by TCRdb to between 2014 and 2016). Broadly, across the study: In model experiments, template switching captured roughly one uniquely barcoded TCR beta cDNA molecule for every two T cells. The donors were divided into four age groups: young (average roughly 17 years), middle-aged (under 40), aged (around 67) and long-lived (82). To avoid experimental bias, donors of different ages were distributed randomly across sequencing lanes. The study measured age-related changes in TCR beta repertoire diversity using deep sequencing normalized with unique cDNA molecular identifiers. Two additional independent replicas of 1 million unique cDNA reads from the same blood draw were analyzed for two donors (one aged 18 to 29 and one aged 80 or older). General conclusions and limits of the study: As age increased, observed TCR beta diversity per million T cells dropped in a roughly linear way, and a significant reduction was already evident by age 40. Total diversity estimates from one million sequenced T cells were considered lower bounds and underestimates. Because donor CMV infection status was unknown, age-related changes in expanded clonotypes were potentially confounded. Compared with the aged group, the long-lived group had more naive CD4+ T cells, fewer expanded clones and increased TCR diversity, suggesting age selection. Because profiling used bulk unsorted PBMCs, naive and antigen-experienced compartments could not be compared conclusively. A strong correlation was found between observed TCR beta diversity and the percentage of naive T cells measured by flow cytometry.

The protocol used for the library was 5' RACE. The second PCR ran for roughly 7 to 11 cycles and used a J-beta primer mix along with a sample-barcoded 5' primer. A unique molecular identifier was introduced onto each TCR beta cDNA molecule by a template-switch 5' adaptor carrying 12 random nucleotides. Each sample yielded at least 2.5 million CDR3-containing paired-end reads. First-strand cDNA synthesis was performed from all RNA using the Mint cDNA synthesis kit, with priming by a TRBC-specific oligonucleotide. All cDNA was treated with uracil-DNA glycosylase and then went through a first 18-cycle PCR with the universal primers M1SS and BC2_uni_R. From the authors' description of their analysis: For normalization, 1 million high-quality reads were randomly selected from each sample, with every read carrying a distinct molecular identifier. Reads with shared molecular identifiers were discarded instead of being binned into consensus sequences. CDR3 identification, clonotype clustering and error correction used MiTCR with a Q25 quality threshold and the strictest error-elimination algorithm. A nonparametric unseen species model with Euler transformation was used to estimate lower-bound total TCR beta diversity. The public reads were quality trimmed at Q25 with fastp and then assembled into clones with MiXCR by TCRdb, keeping productive beta chains. Every distinct CDR3 protein forms one entry, paired with its most common genes and DNA. These V and J calls originate from TCRdb's pipeline instead of the authors' own analysis. Across this sample there are around 2 million distinct CDR3 sequences, with around 42% seen only once. Under 30% of the sample comes from the top ten.

The roughly 39 donors, aged about 6 to 100 years, were systemically healthy Caucasian individuals from Russia. Around 9.7 milliliters of peripheral blood were collected from each donor into EDTA-treated Vacutainer tubes. Ficoll-Paque density-gradient centrifugation was used to isolate PBMCs, with at least 6.5 million per sample. Total RNA, at least 6 micrograms per sample, was extracted from PBMCs with Trizol reagent. For every donor, flow cytometry on a PBMC aliquot measured the percentage of naive CD45RAhigh/CD27high T cells. Notes on this clonotype: Its antigen is unknown. Base-call qualities are not available, and no considerably larger clone is one nucleotide away.

V and J are truncated by 5 bases and 7 bases respectively, leaving an intervening sequence of 11 bases. The CDR3 covers 13 residues, taking in both the cysteine and the phenylalanine. Here the CDR3 DNA is all that survives: 39 bases in frame from base 1. Based on the germline V gene, the CDR1 and CDR2 sequences are SGHVS and FQNEAQ. Recombination joined TRBV7-8 with TRBJ1-4; D gene: possibly TRBD1, on 6 matching bases. The origin of this receptor is a human donor in good health. What was sequenced was blood. The nucleotide sequence is TGTGCCAGCAGCGGCCGGGACATTGAAAAACTGTTTTTT. This is translated as CASSGRDIEKLFF.